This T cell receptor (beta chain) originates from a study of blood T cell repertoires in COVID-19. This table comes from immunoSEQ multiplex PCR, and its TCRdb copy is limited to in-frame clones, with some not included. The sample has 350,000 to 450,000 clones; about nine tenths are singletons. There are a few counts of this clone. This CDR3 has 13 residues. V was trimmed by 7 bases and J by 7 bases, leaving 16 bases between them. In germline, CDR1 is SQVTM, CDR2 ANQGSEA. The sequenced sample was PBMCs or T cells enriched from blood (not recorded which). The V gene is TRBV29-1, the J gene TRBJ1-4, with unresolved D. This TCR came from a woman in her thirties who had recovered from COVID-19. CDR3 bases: TGCAGCGCGGTGCCCCACAATGGTGAAAAACTGTTTTTT. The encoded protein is CSAVPHNGEKLFF.